This T cell receptor beta chain was sequenced for a study of OX40 agonist ivuxolimab in advanced cancers. Turning to the study itself: At approximately 83% male, the cohort had a mean age of roughly 60 years, ranging from about 20 to 79. Study-level findings and limits: Partial responders at 0.1-3.0 mg/kg showed near-lowest clonal expansion.

Generated by immunoSEQ multiplex PCR, the TCRdb table keeps only in-frame clones and is missing some. Among more than 7,000 clones listed, approximately 70% were seen once. Patients with autoimmune history or systemic immunosuppression were excluded. On this clone itself: The antigen is undetermined.

The source was CD4+ or CD8+ T cells sorted from blood, collected in a trial of the OX40 agonist ivuxolimab. The TCR originated in an adult with an advanced solid tumor such as melanoma, head and neck, liver or kidney cancer.

The CDR3 reads CSPQRDPRQYF. For the CDR3, the DNA is TGCAGTCCCCAACGGGACCCTCGGCAGTACTTC. The chain recombines TRBV20-1 with TRBJ2-7; either TRBD1 or TRBD2 may fit D (5 bases each). Between the trimmed V and J ends, which lost 8 bases and 9 bases, there was a span of 17 bases. Germline V gives CDR1 DFQATT, CDR2 SNEGSKA (reference sequence). The CDR3 extends over 11 amino acids.